A selection of T cell receptor beta chains follows, all from one sample in a study of shared clonotypes between healthy human individuals. The data were produced by immunoSEQ multiplex PCR, yet TCRdb's version contains in-frame clones alone and is incomplete. This repertoire shows 950,000 to 1,100,000 clones, more than 65% found once; its top ten account for nearly 1.5%. The sequencing sample was made of memory CD4+ T cells sorted from blood. Every receptor here comes from a man aged 18 to 30 in good health. CDR3s include the opening cysteine and the closing phenylalanine or tryptophan. The D gene is left open where the match is weak. Only some rows state a clone size, as once, few, many or a class for expanded clones.

J gene | D gene | V gene | clone size | CDR3 protein | CDR3 DNA
TRBJ2-2 | - | TRBV9 | - | CASRRRDEGNTGELFF | TGTGCCAGCAGGCGTAGGGATGAGGGGAACACCGGGGAGCTGTTTTTT
TRBJ2-2 | - | TRBV5-1 | - | CASSLDGGTGELFF | TGCGCCAGCAGCTTGGATGGAGGGACCGGGGAGCTGTTTTTT
TRBJ1-4 | - | TRBV7-8 | - | CASGRTVKNEKLFF | TGTGCCAGCGGGAGGACGGTTAAGAATGAAAAACTGTTTTTT
TRBJ2-3 | - | TRBV5-4 | few | CASSFPGSTDTQYF | TGTGCCAGCAGCTTCCCAGGTAGCACAGATACGCAGTATTTT
TRBJ2-3 | - | TRBV6-6 | - | CASSYVGVSDTQYF | TGTGCCAGCAGTTACGTGGGGGTGTCAGATACGCAGTATTTT
TRBJ1-4 | - | TRBV6-5 | - | CASKRSGEKLFF | TGTGCCAGTAAAAGGTCGGGGGAAAAACTGTTTTTT
TRBJ2-5 | - | TRBV7-9 | - | CASSLAFAGRETQYF | TGTGCCAGCAGCTTGGCTTTTGCGGGGAGAGAGACCCAGTACTTC
TRBJ2-1 | TRBD1 | TRBV7-2 | - | CASSLVAQGAGYNEQFF | TGTGCCAGCAGCTTAGTTGCACAGGGGGCGGGTTACAATGAGCAGTTCTTC
TRBJ2-1 | - | TRBV21-1 | once | CASSLQWGLAGEQFF | TGTGCCAGCAGCTTACAGTGGGGACTAGCAGGTGAGCAGTTCTTC
TRBJ1-4 | - | TRBV6-6 | - | CASSSTGEKLFF | TGTGCCAGCAGTTCCACAGGGGAAAAACTGTTTTTT
TRBJ1-6 | TRBD1 | TRBV2 | - | CASSLGQAGNSPLHF | TGTGCCAGCAGCCTAGGACAGGCAGGCAATTCACCCCTCCACTTT
TRBJ1-1 | - | TRBV6-5 | - | CASRPRQASEAFF | TGTGCCAGCAGACCCAGACAGGCGTCTGAAGCTTTCTTT
TRBJ2-7 | TRBD2 | TRBV18 | - | CASSPQGGVYEQYF | TGTGCCAGCTCACCACAGGGAGGGGTGTACGAGCAGTACTTC
TRBJ2-1 | - | TRBV5-1 | few | CASSLIERSSYNEQFF | TGCGCCAGCAGCTTGATCGAAAGGAGCTCCTACAATGAGCAGTTCTTC
TRBJ1-2 | TRBD1 | TRBV10-3 | - | CAIRDGIGQGNGYTF | TGTGCCATCAGAGACGGGATTGGACAGGGGAATGGCTACACCTTC
TRBJ2-5 | TRBD2 | TRBV2 | - | CASSPTSGGGETQYF | TGTGCCAGCAGTCCTACTAGCGGGGGGGGAGAGACCCAGTACTTC
TRBJ2-1 | - | TRBV27 | - | CASSPRDGSYNEQFF | TGTGCCAGCAGTCCACGGGATGGGTCCTACAATGAGCAGTTCTTC
TRBJ1-6 | TRBD1 | TRBV6-1 | - | CASSEIGDRGSSPLHF | TGTGCCAGCAGTGAAATTGGAGACAGGGGGAGTTCACCCCTCCACTTT
TRBJ2-7 | TRBD2 | TRBV5-1 | once | CASTPGTSLYEQYF | TGCGCCAGCACCCCCGGGACTAGCCTTTACGAGCAGTACTTC
TRBJ1-2 | TRBD1 | TRBV6-1 | many | CASSDPGGSNYGYTF | TGTGCCAGCAGTGACCCAGGGGGATCTAACTATGGCTACACCTTC
TRBJ2-7 | - | TRBV29-1 | - | CSVLSRGDSYEQYF | TGCAGCGTTTTAAGCAGGGGCGACTCCTACGAGCAGTACTTC
TRBJ2-5 | TRBD1 | TRBV29-1 | - | CSVERRGGGQETQYF | TGCAGCGTTGAACGGAGAGGGGGCGGCCAAGAGACCCAGTACTTC
TRBJ1-5 | TRBD1 | TRBV7-2 | - | CASSFDRAQPQHF | TGTGCCAGCAGCTTTGACAGGGCGCAGCCCCAGCATTTT
TRBJ1-1 | - | TRBV18 | - | CASSPRENTEAFF | TGTGCCAGCTCACCAAGGGAAAACACTGAAGCTTTCTTT
TRBJ1-6 | - | TRBV5-6 | - | CASSLTGSNSPLHF | TGTGCCAGCAGCTTGACAGGGTCTAATTCACCCCTCCACTTT
TRBJ2-5 | TRBD2 | TRBV9 | - | CASSDGTSGGATETQYF | TGTGCCAGCAGCGACGGGACTAGCGGGGGGGCCACCGAGACCCAGTACTTC
TRBJ2-5 | TRBD2 | TRBV5-1 | once | CASSPRLAGGGETQYF | TGCGCCAGCAGCCCGCGGCTAGCGGGGGGCGGGGAGACCCAGTACTTC
TRBJ1-1 | TRBD1 | TRBV27 | - | CASRLIRQGWNTEAFF | TGTGCCAGCAGACTAATCCGACAGGGCTGGAACACTGAAGCTTTCTTT
TRBJ1-5 | TRBD1 | TRBV6-5 | many | CASSRNAGTAEPQHF | TGTGCCAGCAGTCGCAACGCCGGGACAGCAGAGCCCCAGCATTTT
TRBJ2-3 | TRBD1 | TRBV28 | - | CASSSRTGAQMDTQYF | TGTGCCAGCAGTTCACGGACAGGGGCCCAGATGGATACGCAGTATTTT
TRBJ1-1 | TRBD1 | TRBV19 | few | CASIPDRDTEAFF | TGTGCCAGTATTCCCGACAGGGATACTGAAGCTTTCTTT
TRBJ2-3 | TRBD2 | TRBV28 | once | CATSSPGLAGARDTQYF | TGTGCCACTTCTTCTCCGGGACTAGCGGGAGCACGGGATACGCAGTATTTT
TRBJ2-7 | - | TRBV28 | - | CASSLGAYEQYF | TGTGCCAGCAGTTTAGGGGCGTACGAGCAGTACTTC
TRBJ2-3 | - | TRBV29-1 | - | CSLHTATDTQYF | TGCAGCCTTCATACAGCGACAGATACGCAGTATTTT
TRBJ1-4 | TRBD1 | TRBV2 | - | CASSRRGQGSTNEKLFF | TGTGCCAGCAGCCGCAGGGGACAGGGCTCAACTAATGAAAAACTGTTTTTT